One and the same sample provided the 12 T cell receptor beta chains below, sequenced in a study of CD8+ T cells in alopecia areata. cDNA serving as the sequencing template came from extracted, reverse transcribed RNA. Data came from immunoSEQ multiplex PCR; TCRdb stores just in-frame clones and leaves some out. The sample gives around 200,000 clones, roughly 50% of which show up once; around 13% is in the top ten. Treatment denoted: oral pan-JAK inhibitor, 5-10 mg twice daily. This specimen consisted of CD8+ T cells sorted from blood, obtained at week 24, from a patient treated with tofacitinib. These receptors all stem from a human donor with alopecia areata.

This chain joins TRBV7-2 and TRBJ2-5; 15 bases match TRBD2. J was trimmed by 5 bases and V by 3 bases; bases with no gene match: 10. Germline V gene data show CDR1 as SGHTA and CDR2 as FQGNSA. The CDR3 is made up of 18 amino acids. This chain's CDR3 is CASSFLGLAGGPGETQYF. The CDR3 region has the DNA TGTGCCAGCAGCTTCCTCGGACTAGCGGGGGGGCCGGGGGAGACCCAGTACTTC.

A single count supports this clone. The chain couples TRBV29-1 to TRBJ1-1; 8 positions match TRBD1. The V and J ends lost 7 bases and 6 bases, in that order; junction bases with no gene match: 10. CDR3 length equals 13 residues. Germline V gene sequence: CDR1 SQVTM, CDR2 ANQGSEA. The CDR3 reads CSAYTDRGAEAFF. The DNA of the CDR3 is TGCAGCGCTTACACAGACAGGGGTGCTGAAGCTTTCTTT.

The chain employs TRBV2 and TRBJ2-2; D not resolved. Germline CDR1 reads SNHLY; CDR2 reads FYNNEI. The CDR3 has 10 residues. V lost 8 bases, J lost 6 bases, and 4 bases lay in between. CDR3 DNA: TGTGCCAGCTTTTCCGGGGAGCTGTTTTTT. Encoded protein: CASFSGELFF.

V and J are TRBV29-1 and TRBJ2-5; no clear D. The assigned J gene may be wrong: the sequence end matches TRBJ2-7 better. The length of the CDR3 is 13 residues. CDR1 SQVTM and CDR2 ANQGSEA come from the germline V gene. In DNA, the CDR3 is TGCAGCGTTGAAGTTGGGGAAGTCTACGAGCAGTACTTC. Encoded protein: CSVEVGEVYEQYF.

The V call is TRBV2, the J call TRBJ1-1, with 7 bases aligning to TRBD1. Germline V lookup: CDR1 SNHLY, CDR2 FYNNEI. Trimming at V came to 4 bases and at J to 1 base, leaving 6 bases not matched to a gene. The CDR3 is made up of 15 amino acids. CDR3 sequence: CASSGLDRTNTEAFF. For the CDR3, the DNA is TGTGCCAGCAGTGGACTGGACAGGACGAACACTGAAGCTTTCTTT.

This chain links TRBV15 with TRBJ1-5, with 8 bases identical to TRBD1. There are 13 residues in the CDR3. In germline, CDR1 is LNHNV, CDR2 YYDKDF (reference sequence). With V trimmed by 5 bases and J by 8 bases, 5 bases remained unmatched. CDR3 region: CATSSRGLEPQHF. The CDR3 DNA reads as TGTGCCACCAGCTCCAGGGGGCTGGAGCCCCAGCATTTT.

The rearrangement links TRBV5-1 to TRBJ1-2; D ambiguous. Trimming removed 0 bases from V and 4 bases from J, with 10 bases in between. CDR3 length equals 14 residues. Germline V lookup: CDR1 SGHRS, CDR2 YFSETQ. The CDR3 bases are TGCGCCAGCAGCTTGGTTCCGAACCCCTATGGCTACACCTTC. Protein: CASSLVPNPYGYTF.

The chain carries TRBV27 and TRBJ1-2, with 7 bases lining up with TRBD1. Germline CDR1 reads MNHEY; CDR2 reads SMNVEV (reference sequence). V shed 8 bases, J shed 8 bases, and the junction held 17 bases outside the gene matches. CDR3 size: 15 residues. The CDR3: CASGPPGGGARGYTF. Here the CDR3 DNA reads TGTGCCAGCGGACCCCCAGGGGGGGGAGCACGGGGCTACACCTTC.

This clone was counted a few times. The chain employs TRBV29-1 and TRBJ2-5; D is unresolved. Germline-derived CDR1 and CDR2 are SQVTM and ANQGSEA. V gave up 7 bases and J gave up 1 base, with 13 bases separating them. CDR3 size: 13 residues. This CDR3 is CSARHGIQETQYF. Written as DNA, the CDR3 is TGCAGCGCTCGTCACGGAATCCAAGAGACCCAGTACTTC.

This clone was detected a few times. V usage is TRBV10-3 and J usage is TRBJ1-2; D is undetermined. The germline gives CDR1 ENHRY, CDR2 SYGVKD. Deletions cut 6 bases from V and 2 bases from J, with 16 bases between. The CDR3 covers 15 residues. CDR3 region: CAISTLGEANYGYTF. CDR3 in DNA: TGTGCCATCAGCACCCTCGGGGAGGCCAACTATGGCTACACCTTC.

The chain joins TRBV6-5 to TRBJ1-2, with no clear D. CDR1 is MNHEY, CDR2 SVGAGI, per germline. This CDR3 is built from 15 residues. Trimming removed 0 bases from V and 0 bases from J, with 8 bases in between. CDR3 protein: CASSYSEGSNYGYTF. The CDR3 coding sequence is TGTGCCAGCAGTTACTCTGAAGGGTCTAACTATGGCTACACCTTC.

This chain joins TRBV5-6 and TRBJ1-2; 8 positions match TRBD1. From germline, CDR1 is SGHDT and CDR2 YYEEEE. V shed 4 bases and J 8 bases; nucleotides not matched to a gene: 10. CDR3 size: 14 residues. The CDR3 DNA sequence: TGTGCCAGCAGCACGGGGACAGGCCCCGAGGGCTACACCTTC. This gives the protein CASSTGTGPEGYTF. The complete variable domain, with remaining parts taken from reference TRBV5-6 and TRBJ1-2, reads DAGVTQSPTHLIKTRGQQVTLRCSPKSGHDTVSWYQQALGQGPQFIFQYYEEEERQRGNFPDRFSGHQFPNYSSELNVNALLLGDSALYLCASSTGTGPEGYTFGSGTRLTVV.